A single TCR beta chain is shown here with its context. No antigen is known for it. The entry originates in a study of T cell responses to AZD1222 COVID-19 vaccine. Whole-study results and caveats: Just 5 or 6 AZD1222 recipients tested seropositive at baseline. Unmutated variant regions are reportedly targeted by nearly half of spike-specific TCRs. The donors showed a predominance of white British ancestry and of females, with possible underestimation of clonal diversity.

The protocol was immunoSEQ multiplex PCR, while the TCRdb copy is restricted to in-frame clones and leaves out a portion. The repertoire consists of about 160,000 clones, with about 91% occurring once and the leading ten covering around 4.5%. This CDR3 contains 14 residues. The V and J ends lost 2 bases and 6 bases, in that order; junction bases with no gene match: 5. CDR1 and CDR2 from the germline V gene are GTSNPN and SVGIG (reference sequence). The sequence was collected from an adult in good health. The sample consisted of peripheral blood, taken on day 0 of MenACWY control vaccination. This rearrangement joins TRBV30 to TRBJ2-1; TRBD2 matches at 9 bases. CDR3 sequence (DNA): TGTGCCTGGAGTCCGGGAGCGGGAGGCAATGAGCAGTTCTTC. Amino acid sequence: CAWSPGAGGNEQFF.